Many counts were recorded for the clone carrying this TCR beta chain. This CDR3 comprises 12 residues. The germline CDR1 and CDR2 sequences are MNHEY and SMNVEV (reference sequence). The germline V and J ends were trimmed by 6 bases and 2 bases, with 8 bases remaining between them. Sequencing involved patients with CD8+CD57+ cell expansion previously shown by flow cytometry. This entry is derived from a study of CD8+CD57+ T cells in acquired aplastic anemia. CDR3 and TCR beta VDJ profiling relied on genomic DNA as the template. TCRdb re-analysed the reads in MiXCR, keeping a single row per CDR3 protein. The sample yields under 350,000 distinct CDR3 sequences, roughly 53% seen once.

The receptor comes from a human donor with aplastic anemia. The sample comprised sorted CD4+, CD8+, or CD8+CD57+ T cells (not recorded which) from PBMCs. The chain links TRBV27 to TRBJ2-7; no clear D. CDR3: CASSVGPYEQYF. CDR3 DNA: TGTGCCAGCAGCGTCGGACCCTACGAGCAGTACTTC.